The entry below gives a single TCR beta chain sequence along with its context. This sample is part of a study of PD-L1 blockade in urothelial cancer. As to time point: pretreatment peripheral blood. Using immunoSEQ multiplex PCR, the repertoire was profiled, and TCRdb retains in-frame clones only, with some absent. The sample lists approximately 63,000 clones; approximately 80% were seen once. Germline CDR1 reads SGHTA; CDR2 reads FQGNSA. The length of the CDR3 is 13 residues. J gave up 8 bases and V 2 bases, and 3 bases lay outside the gene matches. The source material was PBMCs, sampled around atezolizumab (anti-PD-L1) treatment. The TCR originated in a man in his 70s with urothelial cancer. V usage is TRBV7-2 and J usage is TRBJ2-1, with TRBD1 identical over 7 bases. The CDR3 here is CASSLIQGDEQFF. CDR3 nucleotides: TGTGCCAGCAGCTTAATCCAGGGGGATGAGCAGTTCTTC.